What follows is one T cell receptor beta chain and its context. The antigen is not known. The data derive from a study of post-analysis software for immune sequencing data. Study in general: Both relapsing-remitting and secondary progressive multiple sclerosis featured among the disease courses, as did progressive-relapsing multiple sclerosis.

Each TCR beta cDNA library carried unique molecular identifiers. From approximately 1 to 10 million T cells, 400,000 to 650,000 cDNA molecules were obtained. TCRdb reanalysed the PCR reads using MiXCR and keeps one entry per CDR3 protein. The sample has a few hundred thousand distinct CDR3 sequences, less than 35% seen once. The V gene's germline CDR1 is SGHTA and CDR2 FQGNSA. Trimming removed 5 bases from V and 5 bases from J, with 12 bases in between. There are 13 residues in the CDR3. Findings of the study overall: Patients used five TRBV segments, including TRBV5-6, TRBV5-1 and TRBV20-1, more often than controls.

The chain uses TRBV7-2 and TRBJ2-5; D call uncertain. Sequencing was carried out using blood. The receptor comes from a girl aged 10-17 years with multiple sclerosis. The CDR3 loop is CASSTARSETQYF. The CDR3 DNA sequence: TGTGCCAGCAGCACTGCGCGGAGCGAGACCCAGTACTTC.